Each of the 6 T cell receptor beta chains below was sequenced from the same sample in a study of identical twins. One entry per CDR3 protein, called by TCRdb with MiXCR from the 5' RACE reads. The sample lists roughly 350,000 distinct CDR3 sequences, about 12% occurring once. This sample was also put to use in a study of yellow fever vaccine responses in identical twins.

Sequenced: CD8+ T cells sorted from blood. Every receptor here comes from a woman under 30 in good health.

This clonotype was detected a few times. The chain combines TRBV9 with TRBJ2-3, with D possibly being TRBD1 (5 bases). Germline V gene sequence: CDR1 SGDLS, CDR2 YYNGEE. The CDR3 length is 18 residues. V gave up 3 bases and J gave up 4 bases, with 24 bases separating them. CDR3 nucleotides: TGTGCCAGCAGCGCATGGGGCGATAGGGGATTGGGGCCAGATACGCAGTATTTT. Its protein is CASSAWGDRGLGPDTQYF.

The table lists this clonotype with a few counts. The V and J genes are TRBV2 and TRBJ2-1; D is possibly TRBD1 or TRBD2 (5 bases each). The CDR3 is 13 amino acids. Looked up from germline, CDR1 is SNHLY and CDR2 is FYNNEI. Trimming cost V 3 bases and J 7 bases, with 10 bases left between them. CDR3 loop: CASSDWGKNEQFF. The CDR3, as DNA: TGTGCCAGCAGTGATTGGGGGAAAAATGAGCAGTTCTTC.

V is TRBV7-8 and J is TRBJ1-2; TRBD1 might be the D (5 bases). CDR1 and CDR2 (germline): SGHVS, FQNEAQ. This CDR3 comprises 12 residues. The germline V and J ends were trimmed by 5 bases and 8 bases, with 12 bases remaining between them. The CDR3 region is CASSPRDGGYTF. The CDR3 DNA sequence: TGTGCCAGCAGCCCACGGGACGGCGGCTACACCTTC.

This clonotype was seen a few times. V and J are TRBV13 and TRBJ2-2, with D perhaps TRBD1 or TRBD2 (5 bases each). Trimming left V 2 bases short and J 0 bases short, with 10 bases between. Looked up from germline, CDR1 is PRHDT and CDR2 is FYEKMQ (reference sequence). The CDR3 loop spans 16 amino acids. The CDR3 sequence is CASSLLRDPNTGELFF. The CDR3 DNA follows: TGTGCCAGCAGCTTATTGAGGGACCCGAACACCGGGGAGCTGTTTTTT.

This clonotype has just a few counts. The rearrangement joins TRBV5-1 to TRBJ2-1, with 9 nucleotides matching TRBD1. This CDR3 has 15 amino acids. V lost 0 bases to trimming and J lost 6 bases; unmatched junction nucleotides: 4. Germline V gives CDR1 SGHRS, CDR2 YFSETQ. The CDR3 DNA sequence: TGCGCCAGCAGCTTGGGGGACAGGGTAGTCAATGAGCAGTTCTTC. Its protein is CASSLGDRVVNEQFF.

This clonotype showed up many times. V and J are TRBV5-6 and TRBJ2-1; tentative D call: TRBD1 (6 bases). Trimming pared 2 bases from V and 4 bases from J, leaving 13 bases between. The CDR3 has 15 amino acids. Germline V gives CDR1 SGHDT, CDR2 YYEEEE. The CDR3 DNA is TGTGCCAGCAGCTTATTACAGGGCGATTACAATGAGCAGTTCTTC. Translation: CASSLLQGDYNEQFF.